Sequencing of this TCR beta chain was carried out in a study of beta chain features in type 1 diabetes. Study results and limitations: Sequencing used cDNA, and cells with high TCR expression could therefore be over-represented. There were fewer insertions and more deletions at the VDJ junctions of type 1 diabetes patients.

A remark on this clone: What it recognizes is unknown.

With 2 bases removed from V and 5 bases from J, the gap between germline ends came to 15 bases. The CDR3 contains 15 residues. CDR1 and CDR2 from the germline V gene are LNHDA and SQIVND (reference sequence). Blood was collected once per donor into heparin, averaging around 120 mL. Of the isolated RNA, all was reverse transcribed, and so the sequenced material was expressed TCRB transcripts. For naive, central memory and regulatory T cell samples, reads averaged around 3.5 million. TCRdb's copy holds only in-frame clones and misses some; the assay was immunoSEQ multiplex PCR. Here the sample spans 120,000 to 150,000 clones, roughly 48% being singletons.

The clonotype comes from a young man in good health. Sequencing was performed on Tregs from blood. The chain employs TRBV19 and TRBJ2-5; D might be TRBD2 (6 bases). CDR3 in DNA: TGTGCCAGTAGTATAACTAGCTGGAATAAGGAGACCCAGTACTTC. It specifies CASSITSWNKETQYF.